These T cell receptor beta chains were read from a single sample in a study of T cell responses to AZD1222 COVID-19 vaccine. Some clones are missing from TCRdb's copy, which holds only in-frame ones; the method was immunoSEQ multiplex PCR. The sample holds around 190,000 clones, 90% to 95% seen once. Material: peripheral blood, obtained 28 days after the second AZD1222 dose. These receptors were obtained from an adult who received the AZD1222 COVID-19 vaccine. The CDR3 runs from the conserved cysteine through the conserved F or W. Fields, in order: D gene, clone size, V gene, J gene, CDR3 protein, CDR3 DNA. The D gene is left open where the match is weak. Rows may omit the clone size; those that give it use once, few, many or a size class.

d_call: -; clone_size: -; v_call: TRBV7-9; j_call: TRBJ2-7; cdr3_aa: CASSLAGLYEQYF; cdr3_nt: TGTGCCAGCAGCTTAGCGGGACTTTACGAGCAGTACTTC
d_call: TRBD1; clone_size: -; v_call: TRBV18; j_call: TRBJ1-5; cdr3_aa: CASSQDRGFNQPQHF; cdr3_nt: TGTGCCAGCTCACAGGACAGGGGGTTCAATCAGCCCCAGCATTTT
d_call: -; clone_size: -; v_call: TRBV7-2; j_call: TRBJ1-3; cdr3_aa: CASSLGSRVSGNTIYF; cdr3_nt: TGTGCCAGCAGCTTAGGTAGCCGGGTGTCTGGAAACACCATATATTTT
d_call: -; clone_size: once; v_call: TRBV12-3/TRBV12-4; j_call: TRBJ1-1; cdr3_aa: CASNLIVSTEAFF; cdr3_nt: TGTGCCAGCAATTTGATCGTTAGCACTGAAGCTTTCTTT
d_call: TRBD1; clone_size: -; v_call: TRBV2; j_call: TRBJ1-2; cdr3_aa: CASSLLRDSSSYGYTF; cdr3_nt: TGTGCCAGCAGTCTCCTCCGGGACAGCTCTTCCTATGGCTACACCTTC
d_call: -; clone_size: -; v_call: TRBV6-2/TRBV6-3; j_call: TRBJ1-2; cdr3_aa: CASSFRAYGYTF; cdr3_nt: TGTGCCAGCAGTTTCCGGGCCTATGGCTACACCTTC
d_call: TRBD1; clone_size: -; v_call: TRBV2; j_call: TRBJ2-1; cdr3_aa: CASSRGQGQYNEQFF; cdr3_nt: TGTGCCAGCAGCCGAGGACAGGGTCAGTACAATGAGCAGTTCTTC
d_call: -; clone_size: -; v_call: TRBV5-1; j_call: TRBJ1-6; cdr3_aa: CASSSRGDSNSPLHF; cdr3_nt: TGCGCCAGCAGCTCGAGAGGGGATAGTAATTCACCCCTCCACTTT
d_call: -; clone_size: -; v_call: TRBV11-2; j_call: TRBJ1-6; cdr3_aa: CASSPSSGSSYNSPLHF; cdr3_nt: TGTGCCAGCAGCCCCTCCTCAGGGAGCTCCTATAATTCACCCCTCCACTTT
d_call: -; clone_size: -; v_call: TRBV6-5; j_call: TRBJ1-4; cdr3_aa: CASRPQGGNEKLFF; cdr3_nt: TGTGCCAGCAGGCCACAGGGAGGGAACGAAAAACTGTTTTTT
d_call: -; clone_size: -; v_call: TRBV27; j_call: TRBJ2-3; cdr3_aa: CASTRASTDTQYF; cdr3_nt: TGTGCCAGCACAAGGGCTTCCACAGATACGCAGTATTTT
d_call: TRBD2; clone_size: -; v_call: TRBV28; j_call: TRBJ2-7; cdr3_aa: CASSKSLTSGSSYEQYF; cdr3_nt: TGTGCCAGCAGTAAATCTCTGACTAGCGGGAGTTCCTACGAGCAGTACTTC
d_call: TRBD1; clone_size: few; v_call: TRBV30; j_call: TRBJ1-1; cdr3_aa: CAWSGRGRGSVEAFF; cdr3_nt: TGTGCCTGGAGTGGAAGGGGCAGGGGGTCCGTTGAAGCTTTCTTT
d_call: TRBD1; clone_size: -; v_call: TRBV11-2; j_call: TRBJ1-6; cdr3_aa: CASSFNRGYNSPLHF; cdr3_nt: TGTGCCAGCAGCTTTAACAGGGGATACAATTCACCCCTCCACTTT
d_call: -; clone_size: once; v_call: TRBV27; j_call: TRBJ2-7; cdr3_aa: CASSTQEKYEQYF; cdr3_nt: TGTGCCAGCAGCACACAGGAGAAGTACGAGCAGTACTTC
d_call: TRBD1; clone_size: -; v_call: TRBV27; j_call: TRBJ1-5; cdr3_aa: CASSFAGGAQPQHF; cdr3_nt: TGTGCCAGCAGTTTTGCAGGGGGCGCTCAGCCCCAGCATTTT
d_call: TRBD1; clone_size: -; v_call: TRBV2; j_call: TRBJ1-6; cdr3_aa: CASSEFGQGHSPLHF; cdr3_nt: TGTGCCAGCAGTGAATTTGGACAGGGCCATTCACCCCTCCACTTT
d_call: TRBD1; clone_size: -; v_call: TRBV5-1; j_call: TRBJ2-7; cdr3_aa: CASSTYRGPSYEQYF; cdr3_nt: TGCGCCAGCAGCACCTACAGGGGGCCTTCCTACGAGCAGTACTTC
d_call: -; clone_size: -; v_call: TRBV29-1; j_call: TRBJ1-2; cdr3_aa: CSVEDYRVPLYGYTF; cdr3_nt: TGCAGCGTTGAAGATTACAGGGTCCCCCTCTATGGCTACACCTTC
d_call: -; clone_size: -; v_call: TRBV7-6; j_call: TRBJ2-1; cdr3_aa: CASSLVGYNEQFF; cdr3_nt: TGTGCCAGCAGCTTAGTCGGTTACAATGAGCAGTTCTTC
d_call: -; clone_size: once; v_call: TRBV5-4; j_call: TRBJ1-3; cdr3_aa: CASSRSGTEGNTIYF; cdr3_nt: TGTGCCAGCAGTCGGTCAGGGACGGAAGGAAACACCATATATTTT
d_call: -; clone_size: -; v_call: TRBV5-7; j_call: TRBJ2-2; cdr3_aa: CASSLATRNTGELFF; cdr3_nt: TGTGCCAGCAGCTTGGCGACCAGGAACACCGGGGAGCTGTTTTTT
d_call: -; clone_size: -; v_call: TRBV7-2; j_call: TRBJ2-5; cdr3_aa: CASSASGLQETQYF; cdr3_nt: TGTGCCAGCAGCGCTTCAGGCCTCCAAGAGACCCAGTACTTC
d_call: TRBD2; clone_size: -; v_call: TRBV5-1; j_call: TRBJ2-3; cdr3_aa: CASNPGRATDTQYF; cdr3_nt: TGCGCCAGCAATCCAGGGAGGGCCACAGATACGCAGTATTTT
d_call: -; clone_size: -; v_call: TRBV6-5; j_call: TRBJ2-7; cdr3_aa: CASSPRTVKTSEQYF; cdr3_nt: TGTGCCAGCAGCCCCCGGACAGTCAAGACAAGCGAGCAGTACTTC
d_call: -; clone_size: -; v_call: TRBV3-1/TRBV3-2; j_call: TRBJ2-5; cdr3_aa: CASSQLVLGKRKQTQYF; cdr3_nt: TGTGCCAGCAGCCAGCTCGTTTTGGGGAAACGCAAGCAGACCCAGTACTTC